This TCR beta chain comes out of a study of T-cell reconstitution after alpha-beta-depleted transplantation in children. Concerning this clonotype: Its target is not known.

Construction of the TCRbeta library involved unique molecular identifiers. One entry per CDR3 protein, called by TCRdb with MiXCR from the PCR reads. The sample yields about 980,000 distinct CDR3 sequences, about 29% seen once. The V segment lost 3 bases and the J segment 2 bases; nucleotides outside the gene matches: 4. The germline CDR1 and CDR2 sequences are GTSNPN and SVGIG (reference sequence). This CDR3 is 14 amino acids long. Findings and limits, study-wide: TCRbeta diversity was high at day 60 in some patients (a result of surviving recipient T cells and thymic progenitors). Expanded graft clones, several hundred of them, were reportedly the source of alpha-beta T cells about two months after transplant. Newly produced T cells mostly provided counts and TCRbeta diversity after one year, as hyperexpanded clones declined.

The material was PBMCs, mostly from graft donor cells, obtained 360 days after TCRalphabeta/CD19-depleted stem cell transplant. The chain uses TRBV30 and TRBJ1-1, with 9 nucleotides matching TRBD1. The clonotype comes from a boy under two years old who had a stem cell transplant for SCID, so the T cells may come from the graft donor. CDR3 nucleotide sequence: TGTGCCTGGAGGAGGGACAGGGTTAACACTGAAGCTTTCTTT. Translation: CAWRRDRVNTEAFF.